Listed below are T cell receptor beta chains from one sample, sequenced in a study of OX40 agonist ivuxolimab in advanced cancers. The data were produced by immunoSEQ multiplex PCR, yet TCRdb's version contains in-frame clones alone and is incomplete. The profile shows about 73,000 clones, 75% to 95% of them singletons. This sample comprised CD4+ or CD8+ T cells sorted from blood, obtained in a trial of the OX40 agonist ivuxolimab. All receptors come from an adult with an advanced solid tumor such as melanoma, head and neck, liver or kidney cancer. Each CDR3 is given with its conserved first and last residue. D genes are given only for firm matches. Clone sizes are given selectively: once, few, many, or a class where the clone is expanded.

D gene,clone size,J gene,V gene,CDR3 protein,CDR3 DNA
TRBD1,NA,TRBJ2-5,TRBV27,CASSPGQGGTQYF,TGTGCCAGCAGTCCCGGACAGGGAGGGACCCAGTACTTC
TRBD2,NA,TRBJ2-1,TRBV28,CASRVRTGGYNEQFF,TGTGCCAGCAGAGTAAGGACGGGGGGCTACAATGAGCAGTTCTTC
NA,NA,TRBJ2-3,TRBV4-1,CASSQGVVDTQYF,TGCGCCAGCAGCCAAGGAGTAGTAGATACGCAGTATTTT
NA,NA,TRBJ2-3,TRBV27,CASRRLDIVSDTQYF,TGTGCCAGCAGACGACTAGATATTGTATCTGATACGCAGTATTTT
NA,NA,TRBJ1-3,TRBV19,CASSVQSVGNTIYF,TGTGCCAGTAGTGTGCAGAGCGTCGGAAACACCATATATTTT
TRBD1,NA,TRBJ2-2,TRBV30,CAWSVVGGGGELFF,TGTGCCTGGAGTGTAGTAGGGGGCGGCGGGGAGCTGTTTTTT
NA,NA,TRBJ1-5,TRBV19,CASSTPGRPNNQPQHF,TGTGCCAGTAGTACCCCGGGACGGCCAAACAATCAGCCCCAGCATTTT
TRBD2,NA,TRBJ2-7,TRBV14,CASSPRLAGWSSYEQYF,TGTGCCAGCAGTCCCCGACTAGCGGGATGGTCTTCCTACGAGCAGTACTTC
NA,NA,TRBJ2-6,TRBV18,CASSPSRSGANVLTF,TGTGCCAGCTCACCTTCCCGCTCTGGGGCCAACGTCCTGACTTTC
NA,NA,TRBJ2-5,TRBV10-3,CAISESRGQETQYF,TGTGCCATCAGTGAGTCGAGAGGACAAGAGACCCAGTACTTC
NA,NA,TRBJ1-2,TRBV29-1,CSVDGTADNYGYTF,TGCAGCGTTGACGGGACCGCCGATAACTATGGCTACACCTTC
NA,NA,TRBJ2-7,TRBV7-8,CASSLAGTAGEQYF,TGTGCCAGCAGCTTAGCCGGGACGGCGGGGGAGCAGTACTTC
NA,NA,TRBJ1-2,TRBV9,CASSVLPRGTYGYTF,TGTGCCAGCAGCGTGCTCCCACGGGGCACCTATGGCTACACCTTC
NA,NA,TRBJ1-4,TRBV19,CASSMVRGQQLFF,TGTGCCAGTAGTATGGTCAGGGGCCAGCAACTGTTTTTT
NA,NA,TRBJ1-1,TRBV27,CASSQHYRVGTEAFF,TGTGCCAGCAGTCAACACTACAGGGTAGGCACTGAAGCTTTCTTT
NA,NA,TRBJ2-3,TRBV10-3,CAISLSTDTQYF,TGTGCCATCTCCCTCAGCACAGATACGCAGTATTTT
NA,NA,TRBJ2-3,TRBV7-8,CASSLEGLTDTQYF,TGTGCCAGCAGCTTGGAGGGGCTCACAGATACGCAGTATTTT
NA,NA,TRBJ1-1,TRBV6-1,CASSPGGGTEAFF,TGTGCCAGCAGTCCCGGTGGGGGGACTGAAGCTTTCTTT
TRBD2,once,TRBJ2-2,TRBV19,CASKGLAYTGELFF,TGTGCCAGTAAGGGACTAGCATACACCGGGGAGCTGTTTTTT
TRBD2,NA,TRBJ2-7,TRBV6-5,CASSAPGLAEGLSF,TGTGCCAGCAGCGCGCCGGGACTAGCGGAGGGGCTTAGCTTC
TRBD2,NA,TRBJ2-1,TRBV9,CASSVDSSGSNEQFF,TGTGCCAGCAGCGTGGATTCCAGCGGGAGCAATGAGCAGTTCTTC
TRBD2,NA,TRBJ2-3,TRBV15,CATSPSGLATTDTQYF,TGTGCCACCAGCCCCTCGGGACTAGCCACCACAGATACGCAGTATTTT
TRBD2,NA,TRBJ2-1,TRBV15,CATSNRLAEIYNEQFF,TGTGCCACCAGCAATCGACTAGCGGAGATCTACAATGAGCAGTTCTTC
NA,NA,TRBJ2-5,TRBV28,CASSLSGTSKETQYF,TGTGCCAGCAGTTTGTCCGGGACCAGTAAAGAGACCCAGTACTTC
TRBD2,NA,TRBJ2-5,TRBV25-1,CASSESLAGMETQYF,TGTGCCAGCAGTGAATCCCTAGCGGGAATGGAGACCCAGTACTTC
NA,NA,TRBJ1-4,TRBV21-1,CASSKRNREKNEKLFF,TGTGCCAGCAGCAAACGGAACCGGGAGAAGAATGAAAAACTGTTTTTT
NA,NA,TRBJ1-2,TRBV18,CASSPQADYGYTF,TGTGCCAGCTCACCACAGGCGGACTATGGCTACACCTTC
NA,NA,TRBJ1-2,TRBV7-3,CASSSGEHYGYTF,TGTGCCAGCAGCAGCGGGGAACACTATGGCTACACCTTC
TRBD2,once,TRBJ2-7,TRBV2,CASTEGGGALSYEQYF,TGTGCCAGCACTGAAGGCGGGGGGGCCCTCTCCTACGAGCAGTACTTC
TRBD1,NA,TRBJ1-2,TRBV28,CASSSGQGVNYGYTF,TGTGCCAGCAGTTCGGGACAGGGCGTTAACTATGGCTACACCTTC
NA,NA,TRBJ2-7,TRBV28,CASNSRLEQYF,TGTGCCAGCAACTCAAGGTTGGAGCAGTACTTC
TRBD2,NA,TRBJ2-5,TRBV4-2,CASSQGRGAGGETQYF,TGTGCCAGCAGCCAAGGGCGGGGGGCTGGAGGAGAGACCCAGTACTTC
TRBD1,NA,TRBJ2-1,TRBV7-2,CASSRTGGTEQFF,TGTGCCAGCAGCCGGACAGGGGGGACTGAGCAGTTCTTC
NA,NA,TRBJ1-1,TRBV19,CASSMGTNTEAFF,TGTGCCAGTAGTATGGGCACCAACACTGAAGCTTTCTTT
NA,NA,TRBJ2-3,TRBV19,CASSPRERGTDTQYF,TGTGCCAGTAGTCCCCGGGAGAGAGGGACAGATACGCAGTATTTT
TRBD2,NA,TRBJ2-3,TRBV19,CASSIAGGRNTQYF,TGTGCCAGTAGTATAGCGGGAGGCCGAAATACGCAGTATTTT
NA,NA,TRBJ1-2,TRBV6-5,CASNKDVTYGYTF,TGTGCCAGCAATAAGGACGTAACTTACGGCTACACCTTC
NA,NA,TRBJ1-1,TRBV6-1,CASSEAGNTEAFF,TGTGCCAGCAGTGAGGCAGGGAACACTGAAGCTTTCTTT
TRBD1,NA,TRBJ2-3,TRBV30,CAWRARGLDTQYF,TGTGCCTGGAGGGCCAGGGGGCTAGATACGCAGTATTTT
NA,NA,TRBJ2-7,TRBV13,CASSFPIAEQYF,TGTGCCAGCAGCTTCCCAATAGCCGAGCAGTACTTC
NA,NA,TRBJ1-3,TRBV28,CASSSGGAGNTIYF,TGTGCCAGCAGTTCCGGGGGCGCTGGAAACACCATATATTTT
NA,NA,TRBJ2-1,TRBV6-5,CASSRGRGEDQFF,TGTGCCAGCAGTCGAGGCAGGGGGGAAGACCAGTTCTTC
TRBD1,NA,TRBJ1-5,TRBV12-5,CASGQKDRAETQPQHF,TGTGCTAGTGGCCAGAAGGACAGGGCGGAGACTCAGCCCCAGCATTTT
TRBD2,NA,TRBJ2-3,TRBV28,CASSFAGDTDTQYF,TGTGCCAGCAGTTTTGCGGGAGACACAGATACGCAGTATTTT
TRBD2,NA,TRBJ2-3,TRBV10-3,CAISGGSGRVDTQYF,TGTGCCATCAGTGGGGGTAGCGGGAGGGTTGATACGCAGTATTTT
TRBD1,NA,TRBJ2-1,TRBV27,CASSFSDRGGIEQFF,TGTGCCAGCAGTTTCTCGGACAGGGGAGGTATTGAGCAGTTCTTC
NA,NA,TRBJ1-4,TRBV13,CASSLKWTGNEKLFF,TGTGCCAGCAGCTTAAAGTGGACGGGCAATGAAAAACTGTTTTTT
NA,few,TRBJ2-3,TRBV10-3,CAISKYTRDTQYF,TGTGCCATCAGTAAATACACCCGCGATACGCAGTATTTT
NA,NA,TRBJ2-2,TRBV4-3,CASSHRPGAGDAGELFF,TGCGCCAGCAGCCACCGACCCGGGGCAGGGGACGCCGGGGAGCTGTTTTTT
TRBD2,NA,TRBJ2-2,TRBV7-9,CASGQAGASTGELFF,TGTGCCAGCGGTCAAGCGGGAGCAAGTACCGGGGAGCTGTTTTTT
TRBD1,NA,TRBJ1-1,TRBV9,CASSVGQGAKTEAFF,TGTGCCAGCAGCGTAGGGCAGGGGGCGAAGACTGAAGCTTTCTTT